This T cell receptor beta chain originates from a study of blood T cells in healthy people across ages. Turning to the study itself: Template switching picked up about one barcoded beta molecule for each two T cells.

On this clonotype itself: Its antigen is currently unknown.

Primers used in a second PCR of about 7 to 12 cycles were a sample-barcoded 5' primer and a J-beta primer mix. TCRdb re-called the 5' RACE reads with MiXCR, one entry per CDR3 protein. The sample includes about 620,000 distinct CDR3 sequences, 52% of them seen just once. Study-level points and caveats: The CMV status of each donor remained undetermined, and this could have confounded shifts in expanded clonotypes.

Donors each provided about 10 milliliters of peripheral blood. The specimen was blood. The sequence derives from a woman aged 80 or over in good health.

The CDR3 coding sequence is TGTGCCAGCAGCGGTGATGCTGTAGGGACACCGAACACCGGGGAGCTGTTTTTT. Its protein is CASSGDAVGTPNTGELFF. The chain is built from TRBV2 and TRBJ2-2; D might be TRBD1 (6 bases). This CDR3 is built from 18 residues. V was clipped by 6 bases and J by 0 bases, with 20 bases between them. The germline V gene encodes CDR1 SNHLY and CDR2 FYNNEI.